This TCR beta chain came from a study of T cell repertoires in cytomegalovirus infection (dated by TCRdb to the late 2010s). Background on the whole study: The peptide stimulations were aimed at well-studied HLA-B-restricted epitopes as well as recently identified HLA-C-restricted CMV epitopes, whose presentation resists viral immunomodulation. Donor HLA type was relevant to the analysis, as public TCR beta signatures indicated carriage of CMV infection together with the matching HLA type. Summary of the overall study and its limitations: In both this cohort and an independent approximately 370-donor cohort, the cumulative frequency of public TCR beta family members distinguished carriers of CMV infection plus the relevant HLA type. In the ex vivo response, HLA-C-restricted CMV-specific TCR beta clonotypes were dominant, and in two of eight donors the single most frequent clonotype came from this HLA-C-restricted group.

The sequencer was an Illumina HiSeq 1500. The raw public reads went through TCRdb reprocessing: fastp at Q25, MiXCR clone calling, in-frame beta chains kept. Each CDR3 protein gets just one entry, which takes the most common genes and DNA from the rows behind it. Within this sample are about 330,000 distinct CDR3 sequences, with about 35% of them counted one time only. The top ten clones comprise roughly 14% of the sample. Reading from cysteine to phenylalanine, the CDR3 counts 12 amino acids. Of all the DNA, just the CDR3 is kept, 36 bases in frame from base 1. As encoded in the germline V gene (reference sequence), CDR1 is SEHNR while CDR2 is FQNEAQ. V is cut by 5 bases and J by 5 bases, and the space between the germline ends is 9 bases. As concerns this clonotype: This receptor's antigen is unknown. No qualities accompany the bases; no much larger clone lies one base away.

The meaning of the sample's treatment or condition label: in vitro stimulation with specific CMV peptide epitopes to enrich CMV-specific T cells. The chain was built from TRBV7-9 and TRBJ1-1; the D segment cannot be called with confidence. The receptor comes from a human donor in good health (CMV status not recorded). Some clones in this sample may be carry-over from other donors' samples. Specimen: cultured PBMCs, collected from culture after CMV antigen stimulation. The sequenced DNA is TGTGCCAGCAGCCCAGAACAGACTGAAGCTTTCTTT. Protein translation: CASSPEQTEAFF.